A single sample is the source of the 28 T cell receptor beta chains below, sequenced in a study of OX40 agonist ivuxolimab in advanced cancers. TCRdb's table, derived via immunoSEQ multiplex PCR, lists solely in-frame clones and lacks some. This table holds tens of thousands of clones, approximately 88% found once. Sequences were derived from CD4+ or CD8+ T cells sorted from blood, sampled in a trial of the OX40 agonist ivuxolimab. The source of these receptors is an adult with an advanced solid tumor such as melanoma, head and neck, liver or kidney cancer.

The chain uses TRBV9 and TRBJ2-7; D remains ambiguous. The V and J ends lost 1 base and 4 bases respectively, with 9 bases between them. This CDR3 is 13 amino acids long. Germline V gives CDR1 SGDLS, CDR2 YYNGEE. The CDR3, as DNA: TGTGCCAGCAGCGTAACCCCGACGTACGAGCAGTACTTC. This encodes CASSVTPTYEQYF.

J is TRBJ1-1 and V is TRBV27; possible D gene TRBD1, 5 bases. This CDR3 comprises 15 residues. V lost 6 bases to trimming and J lost 7 bases, with 21 bases between them. Germline V gene lookup returns CDR1 MNHEY and CDR2 SMNVEV (reference sequence). CDR3 loop: CASSFIWGGTGEAFF. The CDR3, as DNA: TGTGCCAGCAGCTTCATCTGGGGGGGAACAGGTGAAGCTTTCTTT.

Details on this clone: The junction departs from germline at one end; a sequencing error may be responsible. This sequence joins TRBV7-9 and TRBJ1-2; maybe TRBD1 (5 bases). Germline assignment: CDR1 SEHNR and CDR2 FQNEAQ (reference sequence). The CDR3 runs 10 residues. CDR3 nucleotide sequence: TGTGCCAGCAGCTTATTACAGGCTACTTTC. It is translated as CASSLLQATF. Together with reference TRBV7-9 and TRBJ1-2, the CDR3 gives the full variable domain: DTGVSQNPRHKITKRGQNVTFRCDPISEHNRLYWYRQTLGQGPEFLTYFQNEAQLEKSRLLSDRFSAERPKGSFSTLEIQRTEQGDSAMYLCASSLLQATFGSGTRLTVV.

The chain recombines TRBV6-5 with TRBJ2-5, with D unclear. This CDR3 spans 11 amino acids. The V end lost 4 bases, the J end lost 5 bases, and 5 bases lay between the germline ends. The germline V gene encodes CDR1 MNHEY and CDR2 SVGAGI. CDR3 nucleotides: TGTGCCAGCAGTTCCAGGGAGACCCAGTACTTC. Translating gives CASSSRETQYF.

This clone was recorded only once. This chain uses TRBV19 with TRBJ2-7, with D perhaps matching TRBD1 (6 bases). This CDR3 is 13 amino acids long. Trimming left V 3 bases short and J 2 bases short, with 8 bases between. Germline assignment: CDR1 LNHDA and CDR2 SQIVND (reference sequence). The CDR3 DNA sequence: TGTGCCAGTAGTATTACAGGGACCTACGAGCAGTACTTC. Protein product: CASSITGTYEQYF.

This rearrangement joins TRBV4-1 to TRBJ1-3; the D is unclear. The CDR3 totals 13 residues. Per the germline V gene, CDR1 is MGHRA and CDR2 is YSYEKL. Trimming stripped 5 bases from V and 0 bases from J, with 5 bases between. CDR3 sequence reads: CASSSPSGNTIYF. For the CDR3, the DNA is TGCGCCAGCAGCAGCCCCTCTGGAAACACCATATATTTT.

The chain couples TRBV27 to TRBJ1-4, with a tentative D call TRBD1 (6 bases). Deletions cut 6 bases from V and 8 bases from J, with 22 bases between. Germline V lookup: CDR1 MNHEY, CDR2 SMNVEV (reference sequence). The length of the CDR3 is 16 residues. The CDR3 nucleotides are TGTGCCAGCAGACGGGGGCCCGGTTCTAGGGGGGAAAAACTGTTTTTT. Amino acid sequence: CASRRGPGSRGEKLFF.

This sequence joins TRBV7-6 and TRBJ2-7; 8 nucleotides align to TRBD1. The germline V gene has CDR1 SGHVS and CDR2 FNYEAQ. V gave up 1 base and J gave up 5 bases; unmatched junction bases: 4. The CDR3 covers 14 residues. CDR3 loop: CASSLGGQGDEQYF. CDR3 DNA sequence: TGTGCCAGCAGCTTAGGCGGACAGGGCGACGAGCAGTACTTC.

The rearrangement links TRBV9 to TRBJ2-7; D may match TRBD1 or TRBD2 (6 bases each). The CDR3 has 16 residues. Trimming shortened V by 0 bases and J by 0 bases, and 13 bases separated the two germline ends. CDR1 is SGDLS, CDR2 YYNGEE, per germline. CDR3 nucleotide sequence: TGTGCCAGCAGCGTAGCGGCGGGGACAAACTCCTACGAGCAGTACTTC. This translates into CASSVAAGTNSYEQYF.

The V call is TRBV7-8, the J call TRBJ2-7, with 10 bases fitting TRBD2. Trimming removed 2 bases from V and 7 bases from J; junction bases left unmatched: 11. Per the germline V gene, CDR1 is SGHVS and CDR2 is FQNEAQ. CDR3 length equals 16 residues. In nucleotides, the CDR3 is TGTGCCAGCAGCTTACCCAAGAGCGGGGGGGCACTTGAGCAGTACTTC. Protein product: CASSLPKSGGALEQYF.

CDR3 nucleotides: TGTGCCACCAGTCCTCGGGGGAGCACAGATACGCAGTATTTT. Translating gives CATSPRGSTDTQYF. This sequence joins TRBV15 and TRBJ2-3; perhaps TRBD2 as D (6 bases). The length of the CDR3 is 14 residues. Germline CDR1 is LNHNV and CDR2 is YYDKDF (reference sequence). V lost 6 bases and J lost 0, with 10 bases in between.

This clone was observed a few times. This rearrangement joins TRBV30 to TRBJ1-2; 8 nucleotides line up with TRBD1. The V segment lost 0 bases and the J segment 8 bases; nucleotides outside the gene matches: 11. The germline CDR1 and CDR2 sequences are GTSNPN and SVGIG (reference sequence). This CDR3 region has 15 residues. The chain's CDR3 is CAWSVPRQGAVGYTF. The DNA of the CDR3 is TGTGCCTGGAGTGTACCGCGGCAGGGGGCTGTAGGCTACACCTTC.

The table lists this clone with a few counts. The J gene is TRBJ1-4, the V gene TRBV2, with 9 bases matching TRBD1. V lost 3 bases to trimming and J lost 4 bases; unmatched junction nucleotides: 6. This CDR3 spans 16 amino acids. Per germline, CDR1 SNHLY and CDR2 FYNNEI. The CDR3 bases are TGTGCCAGCAGTGAGGGGCAGGACAGGGGTAATGAAAAACTGTTTTTT. Its translation: CASSEGQDRGNEKLFF.

The chain joins TRBV29-1 to TRBJ2-3; no clear D gene. The CDR3 loop spans 16 amino acids. Germline V gene sequence: CDR1 SQVTM, CDR2 ANQGSEA. Trimming removed 7 bases at V and 0 bases at J, with 20 bases between. The CDR3 is CSADGVISTSTDTQYF. In DNA form, the CDR3 reads TGCAGCGCCGATGGGGTGATTTCCACTAGCACAGATACGCAGTATTTT.

The chain links TRBV30 to TRBJ1-4, with D possibly being TRBD1 (5 bases). Trimming removed 2 bases at V and 8 bases at J, with 15 bases between. Germline V gives CDR1 GTSNPN, CDR2 SVGIG (reference sequence). The CDR3 contains 14 residues. The CDR3 region has the DNA TGTGCCTGGAGTAGGGCAGGCTGGGGGGAAAAACTGTTTTTT. It specifies CAWSRAGWGEKLFF.

The count of this clone is one. The genes are TRBV11-2 and TRBJ2-5; no clear D. The better agreement between TRBJ2-7 and the DNA end casts doubt on the J call. This CDR3 comprises 12 residues. Germline V gene lookup returns CDR1 SGHAT and CDR2 FQNNGV. For the CDR3, the DNA is TGTGCCAGCAGCGGGGAAAACGGCGAGCAGTACTTC. Encoded protein: CASSGENGEQYF.

The CDR3 DNA reads as TGTGCCAGCTCATCTCCGTATAGGGCCGATGGCGAGAATGAGCAGTTCTTC. Amino acid sequence: CASSSPYRADGENEQFF. The chain links TRBV18 to TRBJ2-1; D unclear. Germline-derived CDR1 and CDR2 are KGHSH and LQKENI. V shed 5 bases and J shed 7 bases, with 24 bases lying between them. The CDR3 spans 17 residues. Together with reference TRBV18 and TRBJ2-1, the CDR3 gives the full variable domain: NAGVMQNPRHLVRRRGQEARLRCSPMKGHSHVYWYRQLPEEGLKFMVYLQKENIIDESGMPKERFSAEFPKEGPSILRIQQVVRGDSAAYFCASSSPYRADGENEQFFGPGTRLTVL.

The V call is TRBV27, the J call TRBJ2-1; TRBD1 aligns across 9 bases. The length of the CDR3 is 14 residues. Losses at the gene ends were 1 base for V and 7 bases for J; bases not matched to a gene: 2. CDR1 is MNHEY, CDR2 SMNVEV, per germline (reference sequence). The CDR3 spells CASSLWDRVNEQFF. The CDR3 DNA reads TGTGCCAGCAGTTTATGGGACAGGGTAAATGAGCAGTTCTTC.

CDR3 DNA: TGTGCCAGCAGTCAAGAAGGTAGGAACACTGAAGCTTTCTTT. Translating it yields CASSQEGRNTEAFF. The rearrangement links TRBV7-9 to TRBJ1-1, with no clear D. Germline-derived CDR1 and CDR2 are SEHNR and FQNEAQ (reference sequence). The ends were cut back, 6 bases at V and 1 base at J, with 12 bases in the middle. CDR3 length: 14 amino acids.

CDR3 sequence: CASRDRTQYF. CDR3 nucleotide sequence: TGCGCCAGCAGGGACCGAACGCAGTATTTT. V and J are TRBV10-2 and TRBJ2-3; D unresolved. The length of the CDR3 is 10 residues. Germline V gene data show CDR1 as WSHSY and CDR2 as SAAADI. The ends were cut back, 6 bases at V and 9 bases at J, with 7 bases in the middle.

The chain is built from TRBV5-6 and TRBJ1-1; D is unresolved. The CDR3 consists of 15 residues. V lost 4 bases to trimming and J lost 5 bases, with 18 bases between them. Germline CDR1 reads SGHDT; CDR2 reads YYEEEE. In DNA form, the CDR3 reads TGTGCCAGCAGCCCCAAACGTATGGTAGGTACTGAAGCTTTCTTT. It is translated as CASSPKRMVGTEAFF.

This rearrangement joins TRBV9 to TRBJ1-5; D may be TRBD1 (5 bases). This CDR3 region has 15 residues. CDR1 is SGDLS and CDR2 is YYNGEE in the germline V gene. The V and J ends lost 3 bases and 6 bases respectively, with 16 bases between them. The CDR3 here is CASSESGAGGQPQHF. The CDR3 nucleotides are TGTGCCAGCAGCGAGAGCGGGGCAGGCGGTCAGCCCCAGCATTTT.

The J gene is TRBJ2-3, the V gene TRBV27, with D tentatively TRBD2 (6 bases). The CDR3 runs 14 residues. Germline loops: CDR1 MNHEY, CDR2 SMNVEV (reference sequence). V lost 3 bases, J lost 3 bases, and 10 bases lay in between. CDR3 region: CASSLWRETDTQYF. DNA of the CDR3: TGTGCCAGCAGTTTGTGGAGGGAGACAGATACGCAGTATTTT.

The chain has TRBV6-1 and TRBJ2-5; 10 bases align to TRBD1. TRBJ2-7 matches the DNA end more closely, so the J call is doubtful. Germline V gene sequence: CDR1 MNHNS, CDR2 SASEGT. The CDR3 sequence is 15 residues long. CDR3: CASRSRTGGSYEQYF. Written as DNA, the CDR3 is TGTGCCAGCAGATCTCGGACAGGGGGATCCTACGAGCAGTACTTC.

The chain links TRBV5-6 to TRBJ2-7; D is possibly TRBD2 (6 bases). Germline V gene data show CDR1 as SGHDT and CDR2 as YYEEEE. Between the trimmed V and J ends, which lost 0 bases and 4 bases, there was a span of 11 bases. The CDR3 loop spans 14 amino acids. The CDR3 loop reads CASSLGDSVYEQYF. In DNA form, the CDR3 reads TGTGCCAGCAGCTTGGGGGACTCTGTTTACGAGCAGTACTTC.

Turning to this clone: Mismatch with germline at one junction end may stem from a read error. This rearrangement joins TRBV6-1 to TRBJ2-5, with 7 bases fitting TRBD1. Germline CDR1 and CDR2: MNHNS and SASEGT. The CDR3 is 15 amino acids. Here the CDR3 DNA reads TGTGCCAGCAGAGAAGGGACAGCCTACCAAGAGACCCAGTACTTC. This codes for CASREGTAYQETQYF.

DNA of the CDR3: TGTGCCAGTTTGGGGGGCACTGAAGCTTTCTTT. Protein: CASLGGTEAFF. The chain is built from TRBV6-1 and TRBJ1-1; D possibly corresponds to TRBD1 (5 bases). Germline-derived CDR1 and CDR2 are MNHNS and SASEGT. V was trimmed by 9 bases and J by 4 bases, leaving 9 bases between them. This CDR3 contains 11 residues.

The CDR3 region is CARTLLAGAGELFF. The CDR3, as DNA: TGTGCCAGGACCCTCCTAGCGGGGGCCGGGGAGCTGTTTTTT. The chain carries TRBV7-9 and TRBJ2-2; 10 bases align to TRBD2. Per the germline V gene, CDR1 is SEHNR and CDR2 is FQNEAQ (reference sequence). After removal of 9 bases from V and 6 bases from J, the junction contained 7 bases not matched to a gene. The CDR3 consists of 14 residues.